These 22 T cell receptor beta chains share one sample of origin, sequenced in a study of T cell responses to AZD1222 COVID-19 vaccine. Data came from immunoSEQ multiplex PCR; TCRdb stores just in-frame clones and leaves some out. Seen here are over 100,000 clones, around nine tenths observed once, and the top ten hold more than 8%. Sequenced here: peripheral blood, sampled on day 0 of AZD1222 vaccination. These receptors came from an adult in good health.

J is TRBJ2-7 and V is TRBV4-2; D is ambiguous. Germline V lookup: CDR1 LGHNA, CDR2 YNFKEQ. V was trimmed by 3 bases and J by 0 bases, leaving 15 bases between them. This CDR3 is built from 16 residues. CDR3 protein: CASSQNSGPSSYEQYF. The DNA of the CDR3 is TGTGCCAGCAGCCAGAACTCCGGACCCAGCTCCTACGAGCAGTACTTC.

This clone was detected only once. The chain joins TRBV27 to TRBJ1-5; no definite D call. Per the germline V gene, CDR1 is MNHEY and CDR2 is SMNVEV (reference sequence). The CDR3 is made up of 14 amino acids. Deletions cut 3 bases from V and 5 bases from J, with 11 bases between. The CDR3 spells CASSFAPPYQPQHF. The CDR3 nucleotides are TGTGCCAGCAGTTTCGCCCCTCCATATCAGCCCCAGCATTTT.

The rearrangement uses TRBV5-1 and TRBJ2-1; the match to TRBD2 covers 8 bases. This CDR3 contains 18 residues. The ends lost 4 bases at V and 2 bases at J; junction bases unmatched: 14. Germline CDR1 SGHRS, CDR2 YFSETQ. The CDR3 here is CASSPGGSGTRAYNEQFF. CDR3 DNA sequence: TGCGCCAGCAGCCCGGGGGGTAGCGGGACGCGTGCCTACAATGAGCAGTTCTTC. Based on the CDR3 plus reference TRBV5-1 and TRBJ2-1, the full variable domain is KAGVTQTPRYLIKTRGQQVTLSCSPISGHRSVSWYQQTPGQGLQFLFEYFSETQRNKGNFPGRFSGRQFSNSRSEMNVSTLELGDSALYLCASSPGGSGTRAYNEQFFGPGTRLTVL.

This clone is a singleton in its sample. The chain couples TRBV13 to TRBJ1-5; TRBD1 matches 9 bases. With V trimmed by 4 bases and J by 0 bases, 4 bases remained unmatched. This CDR3 has 16 residues. Germline V CDR1 and CDR2: PRHDT, FYEKMQ (reference sequence). DNA of the CDR3: TGTGCCAGCAGCTCCGGACAGGGGCGTAGCAATCAGCCCCAGCATTTT. Translated: CASSSGQGRSNQPQHF.

The chain links TRBV15 to TRBJ1-1; D not resolved. Germline V gene data show CDR1 as LNHNV and CDR2 as YYDKDF (reference sequence). The CDR3 runs to 13 residues. V lost 1 base and J lost 5, with 8 bases in between. CDR3 nucleotides: TGTGCCACCAGCAGAGTTGTTGGGACTGAAGCTTTCTTT. It translates to CATSRVVGTEAFF. Complete variable domain (other parts from reference TRBV15 and TRBJ1-1): DAMVIQNPRYQVTQFGKPVTLSCSQTLNHNVMYWYQQKSSQAPKLLFHYYDKDFNNEADTPDNFQSRRPNTSFCFLDIRSPGLGDTAMYLCATSRVVGTEAFFGQGTRLTVV.

The chain is built from TRBV2 and TRBJ2-7; a possible D gene is TRBD2 (5 bases). Trimming shortened V by 5 bases and J by 7 bases, and 9 bases separated the two germline ends. The CDR3 spans 11 residues. In germline, CDR1 is SNHLY, CDR2 FYNNEI. The CDR3 reads CASSLGGEQYF. CDR3 sequence (DNA): TGTGCCAGCAGTCTTGGCGGGGAGCAGTACTTC.

The rearrangement uses TRBV4-1 and TRBJ1-2; 8 bases match TRBD1. The ends lost 1 base at V and 6 bases at J; junction bases unmatched: 16. The CDR3 loop spans 18 amino acids. The V gene's germline CDR1 is MGHRA and CDR2 YSYEKL. CDR3 nucleotides: TGCGCCAGCAGCCAAGTTTGGTACATAGGACAGGGCCAAAATGGCTACACCTTC. This codes for CASSQVWYIGQGQNGYTF.

A few counts support this clone. V usage is TRBV7-9 and J usage is TRBJ1-2; D uncertain. Per the germline V gene, CDR1 is SEHNR and CDR2 is FQNEAQ (reference sequence). Trimming shortened V by 1 base and J by 4 bases, and 13 bases separated the two germline ends. The CDR3 is 15 amino acids. CDR3 DNA sequence: TGTGCCAGCAGCTTAGAATACCTAGCAAGCTATGGCTACACCTTC. It encodes CASSLEYLASYGYTF.

This sequence joins TRBV11-2 and TRBJ2-5; D not certain. Trimming took 3 bases from V and 4 from J, leaving 9 bases between them. In germline, CDR1 is SGHAT, CDR2 FQNNGV. This CDR3 contains 13 residues. The CDR3 protein is CASSFTITETQYF. The CDR3 region has the DNA TGTGCCAGCAGCTTTACTATCACAGAGACCCAGTACTTC. The whole variable domain, remainder taken from reference TRBV11-2 and TRBJ2-5, is EAGVAQSPRYKIIEKRQSVAFWCNPISGHATLYWYQQILGQGPKLLIQFQNNGVVDDSQLPKDRFSAERLKGVDSTLKIQPAKLEDSAVYLCASSFTITETQYFGPGTRLLVL.

The gene calls are TRBV28 and TRBJ1-1, with TRBD1 matching over 7 bases. This CDR3 contains 15 residues. With 6 bases clipped from V and 5 bases from J, the junction kept 12 bases outside the gene matches. CDR1 MDHEN and CDR2 SYDVKM come from the germline V gene. As DNA, the CDR3 is TGTGCCAGCAGCCCCCCCAAAGAACAGGGGACTGAAGCTTTCTTT. This codes for CASSPPKEQGTEAFF.

This rearrangement joins TRBV6-5 to TRBJ1-6; 8 bases agree with TRBD1. After removal of 2 bases from V and 9 bases from J, the junction contained 9 bases not matched to a gene. Germline values: CDR1 MNHEY, CDR2 SVGAGI. CDR3 length equals 16 residues. CDR3 in amino acids: CASSYGRTGRGSPLHF. CDR3 coding DNA: TGTGCCAGCAGTTACGGAAGGACAGGGAGAGGTTCACCCCTCCACTTT.

The V call is TRBV4-3, the J call TRBJ1-6; D gene unclear. The CDR3 has 15 residues. Trimming cost V 1 base and J 4 bases, with 8 bases left between them. Germline assignment: CDR1 LGHNA and CDR2 YSLEER. CDR3 protein: CASSQGPLYNSPLHF. The CDR3 nucleotides read TGCGCCAGCAGCCAAGGGCCCCTTTATAATTCACCCCTCCACTTT.

The genes are TRBV30 and TRBJ1-2; possibly TRBD1 for D (5 bases). The V gene's germline CDR1 is GTSNPN and CDR2 SVGIG (reference sequence). V dropped 4 bases and J dropped 3 bases, with 15 bases sitting between them. This CDR3 region has 14 residues. The CDR3 reads CAWIRPGDYYGYTF. The CDR3 DNA reads TGTGCCTGGATACGACCGGGGGACTACTATGGCTACACCTTC. The full variable domain, completed using reference TRBV30 and TRBJ1-2, is SQTIHQWPATLVQPVGSPLSLECTVEGTSNPNLYWYRQAAGRGLQLLFYSVGIGQISSEVPQNLSASRPQDRQFILSSKKLLLSDSGFYLCAWIRPGDYYGYTFGSGTRLTVV.

This chain joins TRBV9 and TRBJ2-1, with 11 bases matching TRBD2. Germline V gives CDR1 SGDLS, CDR2 YYNGEE. This CDR3 is built from 15 residues. Trimming removed 3 bases from V and 4 bases from J; junction bases left unmatched: 3. The CDR3, as DNA: TGTGCCAGCAGCGCGGGACTAGCGGTTTACAATGAGCAGTTCTTC. It encodes CASSAGLAVYNEQFF.

The genes are TRBV18 and TRBJ1-4; no clear D. V was pared by 6 bases and J by 0 bases, with 11 bases between. CDR3 size: 15 residues. Germline lookup yields CDR1 KGHSH and CDR2 LQKENI. CDR3 sequence: CASSQRRSTNEKLFF. In DNA, the CDR3 is TGTGCCAGCTCTCAAAGGAGATCAACTAATGAAAAACTGTTTTTT.

In the case of this clone: The sample carries other DNA sequences with the same CDR3. The chain carries TRBV7-2 and TRBJ1-1; no reliable D call. The CDR3 sequence is 13 residues long. CDR1 and CDR2 from the germline V gene are SGHTA and FQGNSA. V gave up 3 bases and J gave up 1 base, with 6 bases separating them. CDR3 DNA sequence: TGTGCCAGCAGCTTGAACAGGAACACTGAAGCTTTCTTT. Translating gives CASSLNRNTEAFF.

In this sample, this clone turned up once. V is TRBV7-6 and J is TRBJ1-6, with TRBD1 identical over 7 bases. V dropped 4 bases and J dropped 8; count of bases not matched to a gene: 5. The CDR3 is made up of 14 amino acids. CDR1 is SGHVS and CDR2 is FNYEAQ in the germline V gene. CDR3 sequence: CASSSGTAYSPLHF. The CDR3 nucleotides are TGTGCCAGCAGCTCCGGGACAGCCTATTCACCCCTCCACTTT. Full variable domain (outside the CDR3, taken from reference TRBV7-6 and TRBJ1-6): GAGVSQSPRYKVTKRGQDVALRCDPISGHVSLYWYRQALGQGPEFLTYFNYEAQQDKSGLPNDRFSAERPEGSISTLTIQRTEQRDSAMYRCASSSGTAYSPLHFGNGTRLTVT.

The chain combines TRBV29-1 with TRBJ1-5; 10 bases match TRBD1. V lost 4 bases and J lost 6; bases outside the gene matches: 3. CDR3 length: 13 amino acids. Germline-derived CDR1 and CDR2 are SQVTM and ANQGSEA. CDR3 DNA: TGCAGCGTTGGACAGGGGGCCTTTCAGCCCCAGCATTTT. Its protein product is CSVGQGAFQPQHF.

The genes are TRBV9 and TRBJ2-5, with D unresolved. The ends were cut back, 1 base at V and 2 bases at J, with 6 bases in the middle. Looked up from germline, CDR1 is SGDLS and CDR2 is YYNGEE. The CDR3 consists of 13 residues. The CDR3 reads CASSVLSQETQYF. In DNA, the CDR3 is TGTGCCAGCAGCGTACTATCGCAAGAGACCCAGTACTTC.

This clone was picked up one time. The chain links TRBV5-4 to TRBJ2-3, with a tentative D call TRBD2 (5 bases). CDR1 and CDR2 from the germline V gene are SGHNT and YYREEE (reference sequence). V was cut by 7 bases and J by 0 bases, with 12 bases left in between. This CDR3 is 14 amino acids long. The DNA of the CDR3 is TGTGCCAGCGCCGACTACACTAGCACAGATACGCAGTATTTT. As protein: CASADYTSTDTQYF.

This chain joins TRBV18 and TRBJ1-1, with TRBD1 matching 12 bases. The CDR3 extends over 16 amino acids. The V segment lost 1 base and the J segment 5 bases; nucleotides outside the gene matches: 5. Germline lookup yields CDR1 KGHSH and CDR2 LQKENI. This CDR3 reads CASSPQLGQGATEAFF. The CDR3 region has the DNA TGTGCCAGCTCACCACAACTGGGACAGGGGGCGACTGAAGCTTTCTTT.

The V gene is TRBV7-8, the J gene TRBJ1-2, with D possibly matching TRBD1 (5 bases). The ends were cut back, 1 base at V and 4 bases at J, with 16 bases in the middle. The CDR3 is 16 amino acids. CDR1 and CDR2 (germline): SGHVS, FQNEAQ. CDR3 region: CASSLGRGGSGYGYTF. DNA of the CDR3: TGTGCCAGCAGCTTAGGACGGGGGGGTTCGGGCTATGGCTACACCTTC.